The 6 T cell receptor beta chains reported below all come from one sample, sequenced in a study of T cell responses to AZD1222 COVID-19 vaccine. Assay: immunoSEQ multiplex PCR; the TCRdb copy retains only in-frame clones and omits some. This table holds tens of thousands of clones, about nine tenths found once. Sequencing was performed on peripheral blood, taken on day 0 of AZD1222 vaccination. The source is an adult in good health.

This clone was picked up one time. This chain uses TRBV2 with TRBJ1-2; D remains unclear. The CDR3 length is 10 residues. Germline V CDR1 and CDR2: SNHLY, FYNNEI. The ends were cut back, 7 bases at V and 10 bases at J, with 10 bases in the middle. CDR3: CASTLKVYTF. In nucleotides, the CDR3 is TGTGCCAGCACGCTCAAGGTCTACACCTTC. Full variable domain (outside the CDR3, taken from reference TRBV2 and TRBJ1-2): EPEVTQTPSHQVTQMGQEVILRCVPISNHLYFYWYRQILGQKVEFLVSFYNNEISEKSEIFDDQFSVERPDGSNFTLKIRSTKLEDSAMYFCASTLKVYTFGSGTRLTVV.

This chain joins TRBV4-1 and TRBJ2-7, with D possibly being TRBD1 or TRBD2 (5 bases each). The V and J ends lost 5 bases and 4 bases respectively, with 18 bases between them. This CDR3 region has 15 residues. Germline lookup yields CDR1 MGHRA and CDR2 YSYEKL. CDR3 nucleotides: TGCGCCAGCAGCGAAGGGGACGGGCGAGGTTACGAGCAGTACTTC. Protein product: CASSEGDGRGYEQYF.

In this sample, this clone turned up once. CDR3 loop: CASRGQGKINEQFF. DNA for the CDR3: TGCGCCAGCCGAGGACAGGGGAAAATCAATGAGCAGTTCTTC. The chain employs TRBV5-1 and TRBJ2-1, with 9 bases that match TRBD1. Per germline, CDR1 SGHRS and CDR2 YFSETQ. The CDR3 sequence is 14 residues long. Trimming cost V 7 bases and J 6 bases; bases outside gene matches: 8.

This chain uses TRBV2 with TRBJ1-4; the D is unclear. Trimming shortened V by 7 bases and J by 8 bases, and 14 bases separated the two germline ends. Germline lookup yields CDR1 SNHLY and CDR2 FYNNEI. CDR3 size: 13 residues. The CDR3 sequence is CASTQFISEKLFF. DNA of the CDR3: TGTGCCAGCACTCAGTTCATAAGCGAAAAACTGTTTTTT.

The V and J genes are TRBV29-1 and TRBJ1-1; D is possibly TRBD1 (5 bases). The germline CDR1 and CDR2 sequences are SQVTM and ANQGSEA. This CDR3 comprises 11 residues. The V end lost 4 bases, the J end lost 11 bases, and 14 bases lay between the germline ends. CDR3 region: CSVGEGKEAFF. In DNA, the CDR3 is TGCAGCGTTGGGGAGGGGAAAGAGGCTTTCTTT.

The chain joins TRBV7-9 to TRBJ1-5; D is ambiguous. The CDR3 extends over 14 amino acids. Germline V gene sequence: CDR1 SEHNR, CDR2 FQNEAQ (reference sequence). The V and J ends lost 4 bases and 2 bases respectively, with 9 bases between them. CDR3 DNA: TGTGCCAGCAGCTACGGTGAGGGCAATCAGCCCCAGCATTTT. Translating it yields CASSYGEGNQPQHF.